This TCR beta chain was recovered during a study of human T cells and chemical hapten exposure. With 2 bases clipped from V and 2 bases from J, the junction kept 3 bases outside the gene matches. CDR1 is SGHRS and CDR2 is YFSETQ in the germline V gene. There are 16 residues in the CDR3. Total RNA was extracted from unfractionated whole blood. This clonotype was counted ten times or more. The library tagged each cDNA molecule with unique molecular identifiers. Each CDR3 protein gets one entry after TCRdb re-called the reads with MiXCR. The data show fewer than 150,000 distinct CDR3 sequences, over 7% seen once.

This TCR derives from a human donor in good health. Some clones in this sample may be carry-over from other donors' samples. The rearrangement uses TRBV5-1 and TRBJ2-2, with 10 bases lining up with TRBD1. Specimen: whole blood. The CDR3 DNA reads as TGCGCCAGCAGCTTCAGACAGGGGGCCAACACCGGGGAGCTGTTTTTT. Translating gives CASSFRQGANTGELFF.